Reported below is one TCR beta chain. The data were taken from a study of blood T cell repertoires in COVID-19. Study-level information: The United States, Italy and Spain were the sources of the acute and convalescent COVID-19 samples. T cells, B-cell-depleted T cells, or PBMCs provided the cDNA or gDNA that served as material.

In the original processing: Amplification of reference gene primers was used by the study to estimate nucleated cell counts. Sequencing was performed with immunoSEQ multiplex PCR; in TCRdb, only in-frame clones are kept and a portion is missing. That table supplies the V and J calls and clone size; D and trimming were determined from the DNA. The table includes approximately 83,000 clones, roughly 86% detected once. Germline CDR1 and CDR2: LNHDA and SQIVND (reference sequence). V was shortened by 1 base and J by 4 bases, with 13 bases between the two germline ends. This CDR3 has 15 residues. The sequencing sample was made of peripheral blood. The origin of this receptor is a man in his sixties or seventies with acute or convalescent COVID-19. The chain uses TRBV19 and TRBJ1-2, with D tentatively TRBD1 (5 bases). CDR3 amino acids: CASSIGRRGSYGYTF. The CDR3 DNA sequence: TGTGCCAGTAGTATAGGGAGGAGGGGATCCTATGGCTACACCTTC.